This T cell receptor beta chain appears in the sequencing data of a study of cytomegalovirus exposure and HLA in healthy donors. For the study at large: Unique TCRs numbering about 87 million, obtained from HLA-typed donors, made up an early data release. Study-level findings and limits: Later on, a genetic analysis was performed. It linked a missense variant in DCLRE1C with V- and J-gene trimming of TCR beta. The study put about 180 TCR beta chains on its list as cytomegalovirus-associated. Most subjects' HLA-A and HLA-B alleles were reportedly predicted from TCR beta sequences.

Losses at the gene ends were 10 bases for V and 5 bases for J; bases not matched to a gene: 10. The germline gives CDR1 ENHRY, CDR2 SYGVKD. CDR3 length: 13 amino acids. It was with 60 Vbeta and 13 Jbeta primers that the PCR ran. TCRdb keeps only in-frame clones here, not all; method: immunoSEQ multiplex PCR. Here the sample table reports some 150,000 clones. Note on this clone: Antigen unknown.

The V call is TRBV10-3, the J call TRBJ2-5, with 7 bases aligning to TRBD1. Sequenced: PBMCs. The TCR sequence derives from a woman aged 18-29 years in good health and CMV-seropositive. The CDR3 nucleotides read TGTGCCACCCTAACAGGGGAAGACGAGACCCAGTACTTC. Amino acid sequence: CATLTGEDETQYF.